Listed below are T cell receptor beta chains from one sample, sequenced in a study of PD-L1 blockade in urothelial cancer. Only in-frame clones appear in the TCRdb table, and some are missing; sequencing was by immunoSEQ multiplex PCR. The profile shows 130,000 or so clones, roughly 80% of them singletons. The sequencing used PBMCs, collected around atezolizumab (anti-PD-L1) treatment. These receptors came from a man aged 45 to 65 with urothelial cancer. Each CDR3 is given with its conserved first and last residue. The D gene is left open where the match is weak.

CDR3	DNA	V	D	J
CASSPPPGLAPYEQYF	TGTGCCAGCAGTCCCCCCCCGGGACTAGCCCCTTACGAGCAGTACTTC	TRBV28	TRBD2	TRBJ2-7
CASSYEGNLNTEAFF	TGTGCCAGCAGTTACGAGGGTAACCTGAACACTGAAGCTTTCTTT	TRBV6-5	-	TRBJ1-1
CASSLTSGRASYNEQFF	TGTGCCAGCAGCTTGACTAGCGGGAGGGCCTCCTACAATGAGCAGTTCTTC	TRBV13	TRBD2	TRBJ2-1
CASSFQGVTEAFF	TGTGCCAGCAGCTTCCAGGGGGTCACTGAAGCTTTCTTT	TRBV4-2	TRBD1	TRBJ1-1
CASSQGTRGQGLETQYF	TGCGCCAGCAGCCAAGGAACCCGGGGACAGGGTTTAGAGACCCAGTACTTC	TRBV4-1	TRBD1	TRBJ2-5
CASSYSGSRSNEQFF	TGTGCCAGCAGCTATAGCGGGAGTAGGTCCAATGAGCAGTTCTTC	TRBV5-4	TRBD2	TRBJ2-1
CASQQAPASHEQYF	TGTGCCAGCCAGCAGGCCCCAGCTTCTCACGAGCAGTACTTC	TRBV6-1	-	TRBJ2-7
CASSLSRLAGRNEQFF	TGCGCCAGCAGCTTGAGTCGGCTAGCGGGACGGAATGAGCAGTTCTTC	TRBV5-1	TRBD2	TRBJ2-1
CASSGTLDSFRYTF	TGTGCCAGCAGTGGAACCTTAGACAGTTTTCGCTACACCTTC	TRBV2	-	TRBJ1-2
CASSPDSNYGYTF	TGTGCCAGCTCACCGGACAGTAACTATGGCTACACCTTC	TRBV18	-	TRBJ1-2